Shown below are 11 T cell receptor beta chains from a single sample sequenced in a study of T cell responses to AZD1222 COVID-19 vaccine. The protocol was immunoSEQ multiplex PCR, while the TCRdb copy is restricted to in-frame clones and leaves out a portion. The table lists tens of thousands of clones, about three quarters of them singletons. The sample here was peripheral blood, taken on day 0 of AZD1222 vaccination. Receptor source: an adult in good health.

The J gene is TRBJ1-1, the V gene TRBV3-1 (or the pseudogene TRBV3-2); D possibly corresponds to TRBD1 (6 bases). The germline CDR1 and CDR2 sequences are LGHDT and YNNKEL (reference sequence). The CDR3 is 14 amino acids. Trimming removed 4 bases at V and 1 base at J, with 10 bases between. The CDR3 here is CASSLRGSNTEAFF. The CDR3 nucleotides read TGTGCCAGCAGCCTCAGGGGCTCGAACACTGAAGCTTTCTTT.

The J gene is TRBJ1-1, the V gene TRBV28; 9 bases match TRBD1. V gave up 5 bases and J gave up 4 bases; unmatched junction bases: 8. Per the germline V gene, CDR1 is MDHEN and CDR2 is SYDVKM. The CDR3 is 15 amino acids. DNA of the CDR3: TGTGCCAGCAGTACCGCCGGGACAGGGAGCACTGAAGCTTTCTTT. Translated, it gives CASSTAGTGSTEAFF.

In this sample, this clone turned up a few times. V is TRBV6-2 or TRBV6-3 and J is TRBJ1-1; D ambiguous. The length of the CDR3 is 13 residues. V lost 4 bases, J lost 1 base, and 7 bases lay in between. Germline-derived CDR1 and CDR2 are MNHEY and SVGEGT. CDR3 nucleotides: TGTGCCAGCAGTTTTCAAGAGAACACTGAAGCTTTCTTT. Protein sequence: CASSFQENTEAFF.

The rearrangement uses TRBV28 and TRBJ1-2, with D hard to call. The CDR3 consists of 12 residues. Looked up from germline, CDR1 is MDHEN and CDR2 is SYDVKM. V was pared by 5 bases and J by 8 bases, with 12 bases between. In DNA, the CDR3 is TGTGCCAGCAGTCGCGGGGTTGTAGGCTACACCTTC. Translation gives CASSRGVVGYTF.

V usage is TRBV12-3 or TRBV12-4 and J usage is TRBJ1-1; D might be TRBD1 (6 bases). V lost 3 bases, J lost 8 bases, and 7 bases lay in between. The CDR3 covers 11 residues. The CDR3 DNA reads as TGTGCCAGCAGTTTGGGGACAGAAGCTTTCTTT. Translating gives CASSLGTEAFF.

The V and J genes are TRBV10-3 and TRBJ1-2; 8 nucleotides align to TRBD1. The CDR3 has 16 residues. V was clipped by 3 bases and J by 4 bases; unmatched bases: 10. The germline CDR1 and CDR2 sequences are ENHRY and SYGVKD. The CDR3 DNA is TGTGCCATCAGTGATAATTCAGGGGGCGTCGGCTATGGCTACACCTTC. It is translated as CAISDNSGGVGYGYTF.

This chain joins TRBV11-3 and TRBJ1-1; TRBD1 might be the D (5 bases). The CDR3 totals 15 residues. Between the trimmed V and J ends, which lost 1 base and 0 bases, there was a span of 9 bases. CDR1 SGHNT and CDR2 YENEEA come from the germline V gene. CDR3 nucleotides: TGTGCCAGCAGCTTAGGGGGGGGTATGAACACTGAAGCTTTCTTT. Encoded protein: CASSLGGGMNTEAFF.

A few counts support this clone. The chain links TRBV6-5 to TRBJ2-2, with 7 bases that match TRBD1. V lost 2 bases and J lost 6; bases outside the gene matches: 3. The CDR3 is made up of 14 amino acids. Looked up from germline, CDR1 is MNHEY and CDR2 is SVGAGI. The CDR3 sequence: CASSYRQGAGELFF. The DNA for the CDR3 is TGTGCCAGCAGTTACCGGCAGGGGGCCGGGGAGCTGTTTTTT.

The chain employs TRBV7-6 and TRBJ2-1, with 8 bases matching TRBD2. CDR3 length: 17 amino acids. Germline lookup yields CDR1 SGHVS and CDR2 FNYEAQ. After removal of 1 base from V and 6 bases from J, the junction contained 11 bases not matched to a gene. Here the CDR3 reads CASSLVDPGLGFNEQFF. CDR3 nucleotide sequence: TGTGCCAGCAGCTTAGTTGACCCGGGACTAGGCTTCAATGAGCAGTTCTTC.

This clone was seen only a few times. The chain couples TRBV10-1 to TRBJ1-1, with 7 bases aligning to TRBD1. J gave up 1 base and V 6 bases, and 14 bases lay outside the gene matches. CDR1 is WNHNN, CDR2 SYGVQD, per germline (reference sequence). The CDR3 runs 17 residues. CDR3 coding DNA: TGCGCCAGCAGCCCGCGAACCGTCGGGACAGAGAACACTGAAGCTTTCTTT. It specifies CASSPRTVGTENTEAFF.

The chain links TRBV9 to TRBJ2-7; D possibly uses TRBD1 or TRBD2 (6 bases each). V lost 4 bases and J lost 2, with 16 bases in between. The V gene's germline CDR1 is SGDLS and CDR2 YYNGEE. This CDR3 has 15 amino acids. The DNA for the CDR3 is TGTGCCAGCAGCAAAGGGGGGTCCCCTACCTACGAGCAGTACTTC. Amino acid sequence: CASSKGGSPTYEQYF.